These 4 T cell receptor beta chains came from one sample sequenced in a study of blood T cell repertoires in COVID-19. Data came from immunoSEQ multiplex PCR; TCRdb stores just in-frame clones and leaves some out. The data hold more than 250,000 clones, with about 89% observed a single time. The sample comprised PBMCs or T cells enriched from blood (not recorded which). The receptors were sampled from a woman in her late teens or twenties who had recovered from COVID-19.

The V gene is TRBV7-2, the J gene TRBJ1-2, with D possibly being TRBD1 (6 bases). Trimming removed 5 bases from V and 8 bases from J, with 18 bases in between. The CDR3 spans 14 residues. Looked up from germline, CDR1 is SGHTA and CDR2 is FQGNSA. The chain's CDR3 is CASSPRQAPGGYTF. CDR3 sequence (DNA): TGTGCCAGCAGCCCCAGACAGGCCCCGGGAGGCTACACCTTC.

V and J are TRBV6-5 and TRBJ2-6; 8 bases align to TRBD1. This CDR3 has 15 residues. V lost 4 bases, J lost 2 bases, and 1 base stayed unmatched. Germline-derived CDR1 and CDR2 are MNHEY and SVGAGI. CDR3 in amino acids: CASSSQGAGANVLTF. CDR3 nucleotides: TGTGCCAGCAGTTCACAGGGGGCTGGGGCCAACGTCCTGACTTTC.

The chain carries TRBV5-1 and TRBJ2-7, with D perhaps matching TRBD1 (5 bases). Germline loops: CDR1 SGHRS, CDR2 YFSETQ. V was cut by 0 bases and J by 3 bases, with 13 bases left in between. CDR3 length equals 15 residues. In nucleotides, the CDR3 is TGCGCCAGCAGCTTGGGGCAGGGATTCATCTACGAGCAGTACTTC. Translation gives CASSLGQGFIYEQYF.

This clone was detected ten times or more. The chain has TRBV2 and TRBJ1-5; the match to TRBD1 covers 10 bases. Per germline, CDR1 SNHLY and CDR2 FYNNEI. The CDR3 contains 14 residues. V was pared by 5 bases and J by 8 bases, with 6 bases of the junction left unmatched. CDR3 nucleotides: TGTGCCAGCAGTAAGGACAGGGGGAGGGAGCCCCAGCATTTT. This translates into CASSKDRGREPQHF.